This T cell receptor beta chain is from a study of T-cell reconstitution after alpha-beta-depleted transplantation in children. General study findings and limits: Some patients showed high day-60 TCRbeta diversity, which derived from surviving recipient T cells and thymic progenitors. About two months after transplant, alpha-beta T cells reportedly came from several hundred expanded graft clones. T-cell counts and diversity were attributed mostly to newly produced T cells one year after transplant.

This clonotype was seen repeatedly, ten times or more. Its antigen remains unknown. Unique molecular identifiers were built into the TCRbeta library. TCRdb itself ran the PCR reads through MiXCR, one entry per CDR3 protein. The profile shows roughly 340,000 distinct CDR3 sequences, about a sixth of them singletons. Per the germline V gene, CDR1 is MDHEN and CDR2 is SYDVKM. The CDR3 is made up of 13 amino acids. J was trimmed by 8 bases and V by 6 bases; bases with no gene match: 9. The source material was PBMCs, mostly from graft donor cells, sampled 360 days after TCRalphabeta/CD19-depleted stem cell transplant. The sequence came from a male patient aged 2 to 10 who had a stem cell transplant for acute lymphoblastic leukemia, so the T cells may come from the graft donor. The J gene is TRBJ1-2, the V gene TRBV28; 7 bases fit TRBD1. The CDR3 loop is CASSYRDRGGYTF. In DNA form, the CDR3 reads TGTGCCAGCAGCTACCGGGACAGAGGGGGCTACACCTTC.